This T cell receptor (beta chain) was found in a study of cytomegalovirus exposure and HLA in healthy donors. Concerning this clone: Antigen specificity is unknown.

Study-level findings and limits: Rarity characterized most TCR sequences, yet some public TCRs appeared in many donors. Analysis was carried out at a later point, and it linked a missense DCLRE1C variant to TCR beta V- and J-gene trimming.

The PCR had 60 Vbeta and 13 Jbeta primers. In the authors' methods: About 9.9 million shared chains were among approximately 87 million unique TCR beta chains counted in a later analysis. Only in-frame clones appear in the TCRdb table, and some are missing; sequencing was by immunoSEQ multiplex PCR. V, J and clone size derive from that table, while D and trimming were established from the DNA sequence. Of a few hundred thousand clones listed, over 60% are singletons. This sequence was found in a man aged 40-50 years in good health and CMV-seronegative. Sequenced input: PBMCs.

The CDR3 region is CASSYLQGHQPQHF. DNA of the CDR3: TGTGCCAGCAGTTACCTGCAGGGCCATCAGCCCCAGCATTTT. The chain recombines TRBV6-6 with TRBJ1-5; D possibly corresponds to TRBD1 (5 bases). Trimming stripped 2 bases from V and 5 bases from J, with 10 bases between. The germline CDR1 and CDR2 sequences are MNHNY and SVGAGI (reference sequence). The CDR3 totals 14 residues.